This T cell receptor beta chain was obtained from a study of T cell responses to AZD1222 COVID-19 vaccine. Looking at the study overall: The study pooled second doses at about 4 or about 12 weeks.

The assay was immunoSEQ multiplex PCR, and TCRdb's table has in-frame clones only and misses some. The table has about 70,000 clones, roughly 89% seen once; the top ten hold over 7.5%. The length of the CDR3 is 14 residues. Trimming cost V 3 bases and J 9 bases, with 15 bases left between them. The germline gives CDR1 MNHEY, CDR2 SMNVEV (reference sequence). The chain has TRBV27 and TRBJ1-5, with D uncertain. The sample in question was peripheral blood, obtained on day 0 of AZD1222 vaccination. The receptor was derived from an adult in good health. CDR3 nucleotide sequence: TGTGCCAGCAGTTTCTCCCCCCTTAGGCTGCCCCAGCATTTT. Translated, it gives CASSFSPLRLPQHF.